This TCR beta chain comes out of a study of radiotherapy plus CTLA-4 blockade in lung cancer. About the study: Objective responses were observed in 15% to 20% of patients, and disease control was achieved by 30% to 40%. Study-wide points: After radiotherapy and ipilimumab, tumor-derived clones expanded in peripheral blood. Reported findings show early blood T cell clone dynamics, with interferon-beta, best predicted response.

Lung cancer patients with chemo-refractory metastatic non-small-cell disease were given focal radiation plus CTLA-4 blockade with ipilimumab. Assay used: immunoSEQ multiplex PCR; TCRdb lists only in-frame clones, some missing. The sample holds over 60,000 clones, 80% to 90% seen once. In this sample, this clone turned up a few times. Its specificity is unknown. The junction had 1 base not matched to a gene; V was cut back by 3 bases and J by 3 bases. Germline V CDR1 and CDR2: KGHSH, LQKENI. This CDR3 spans 14 amino acids. The receptor was isolated from a human donor with non-small cell lung cancer that progressed on radiotherapy plus ipilimumab. The sample in question was peripheral blood, obtained from a patient treated with radiotherapy plus ipilimumab. The rearrangement joins TRBV18 to TRBJ2-7, with 11 bases lining up with TRBD1. The CDR3 DNA sequence: TGTGCCAGCTCACCCGGGACAGGGGGCTACGAGCAGTACTTC. This encodes CASSPGTGGYEQYF.